The present T cell receptor beta chain was sequenced within a study of technical replicates of blood from a handful of donors. Germline CDR1 and CDR2: SGHRS and YFSETQ. The CDR3 runs to 15 residues. V lost 0 bases and J lost 2; bases outside the gene matches: 0. Sequencing was performed with immunoSEQ multiplex PCR; in TCRdb, only in-frame clones are kept and a portion is missing. The repertoire holds under 90,000 clones, with roughly 98% as singletons. Specimen: T cells isolated from PBMCs. The clonotype comes from a human donor in good health. The chain is built from TRBV5-1 and TRBJ2-1, with 9 bases matching TRBD2. The CDR3 DNA sequence: TGCGCCAGCAGCTTGGCTAGCGGGGCCTACAATGAGCAGTTCTTC. Protein sequence: CASSLASGAYNEQFF.